The T cell receptor (beta chain) under discussion was sequenced for a study of tumor-infiltrating lymphocytes in primary liver carcinoma. Overall study context: Tumors measured 4.2 to 10 cm and were stage T1-T3 N0M0.

Germline-derived CDR1 and CDR2 are SGHTA and FQGNSA. This CDR3 is 14 amino acids long. Using a constant-region primer together with ProtoScript II reverse transcriptase, TCR beta cDNA was made from 500 ng of total RNA. Slightly modified ARM-PCR with three nested multiplex PCR rounds yielded TCR beta libraries. For around 9 cycles apiece, the opening two PCR rounds ran with TRBV1-TRBV30 forward primers and a C-beta reverse primer. TCRdb called the multiplex PCR reads again in MiXCR, with one record for every CDR3 protein. The sample comprises around 79,000 distinct CDR3 sequences, approximately 62% of which are singletons, and 26% rests with the top ten. From roughly 18-30 mg of unsorted bulk tissue, DNA and RNA were co-extracted together.

V usage is TRBV7-2 and J usage is TRBJ2-3; the D gene is possibly TRBD2 (6 bases). The receptor's source is a man between 35 and 55 years old with primary liver carcinoma and hepatitis B virus infection. Sample: tumor-adjacent normal liver tissue. The CDR3 loop reads CASRGRRQPGGQYF. CDR3 nucleotides: TGTGCGTCAAGGGGCAGGAGGCAACCCGGGGGGCAGTATTTT.